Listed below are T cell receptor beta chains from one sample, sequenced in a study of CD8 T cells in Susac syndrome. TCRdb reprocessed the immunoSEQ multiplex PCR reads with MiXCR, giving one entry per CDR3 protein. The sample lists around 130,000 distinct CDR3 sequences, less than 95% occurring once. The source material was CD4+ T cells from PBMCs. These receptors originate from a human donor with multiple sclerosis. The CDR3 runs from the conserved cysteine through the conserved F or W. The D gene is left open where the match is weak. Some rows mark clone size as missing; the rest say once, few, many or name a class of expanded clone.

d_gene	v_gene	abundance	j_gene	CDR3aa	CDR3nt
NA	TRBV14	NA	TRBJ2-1	CASSPIAPVVNEQFF	TGTGCCAGCAGCCCAATCGCCCCTGTAGTCAATGAGCAGTTCTTC
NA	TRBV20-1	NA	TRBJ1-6	CSAREVGTTSNSPLHF	TGCAGTGCTAGAGAAGTAGGGACGACGTCTAATTCACCCCTCCACTTT
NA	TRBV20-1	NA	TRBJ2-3	CSARDLQGDTQYF	TGCAGTGCTAGAGATCTTCAGGGAGATACGCAGTATTTT
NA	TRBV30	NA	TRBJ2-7	CAWSVRPDGPPSGYEQYF	TGTGCCTGGAGTGTAAGGCCGGACGGACCCCCCTCAGGCTACGAGCAGTACTTC
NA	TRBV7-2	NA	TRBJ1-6	CASSRGVVNSPLHF	TGTGCCAGCAGCCGAGGTGTGGTGAATTCACCCCTCCACTTT
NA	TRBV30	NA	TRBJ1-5	CAWSYRDTQPQHF	TGTGCCTGGAGTTACAGGGATACTCAGCCCCAGCATTTT
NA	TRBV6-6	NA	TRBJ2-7	CASSLQSNPYEQYF	TGTGCCAGCAGTCTACAGAGTAACCCCTACGAGCAGTACTTC
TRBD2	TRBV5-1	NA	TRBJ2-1	CASSFTGLDIYNEQFF	TGCGCCAGCAGTTTTACGGGACTAGACATATACAATGAGCAGTTCTTC
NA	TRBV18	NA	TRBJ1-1	CASSPSDPAMNTEAFF	TGTGCCAGCTCACCATCGGACCCAGCCATGAACACTGAAGCTTTCTTT
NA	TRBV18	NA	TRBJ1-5	CASSLGPHNQPQHF	TGTGCCAGCTCACTGGGACCGCACAATCAGCCCCAGCATTTT
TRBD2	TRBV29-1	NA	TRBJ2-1	CSVEGGLGLGAEEQFF	TGCAGCGTTGAAGGGGGGTTGGGACTAGGTGCGGAAGAGCAGTTCTTC
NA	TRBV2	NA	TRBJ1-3	CASRQSSGNTIYF	TGTGCCAGCAGACAGAGCTCTGGAAACACCATATATTTT
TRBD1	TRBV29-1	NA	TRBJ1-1	CSVVWDRGGEAFF	TGCAGCGTTGTTTGGGACAGGGGTGGTGAAGCTTTCTTT
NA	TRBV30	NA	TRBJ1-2	CAWSPGYNYGYTF	TGTGCCTGGAGTCCGGGTTATAACTATGGCTACACCTTC
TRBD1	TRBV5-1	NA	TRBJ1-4	CASSQSGGMEKLFF	TGCGCCAGCAGTCAGTCAGGGGGTATGGAAAAACTGTTTTTT
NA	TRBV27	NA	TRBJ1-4	CASSLADSNEKLFF	TGTGCCAGCAGTTTAGCAGATTCCAATGAAAAACTGTTTTTT
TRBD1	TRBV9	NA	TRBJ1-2	CASSGRLTTGDYGYTF	TGTGCCAGCAGCGGGCGGCTCACGACAGGGGACTATGGCTACACCTTC
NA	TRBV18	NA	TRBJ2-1	CASSPFRGAGPLDEQFF	TGTGCCAGCTCACCATTTAGAGGGGCTGGTCCTCTCGATGAGCAGTTCTTC
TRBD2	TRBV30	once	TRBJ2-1	CAWTTGLAGVEQFF	TGTGCCTGGACCACGGGACTAGCGGGGGTAGAGCAGTTCTTC
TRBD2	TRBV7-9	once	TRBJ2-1	CASSLLAGVDEQFF	TGTGCCAGCAGCTTACTAGCGGGAGTGGATGAGCAGTTCTTC
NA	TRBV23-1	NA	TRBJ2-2	CASSNDRTNTGELFF	TGCGCCAGCAGTAACGACAGGACGAACACCGGGGAGCTGTTTTTT
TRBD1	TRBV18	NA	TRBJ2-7	CASSRDREDYEQYF	TGTGCCAGCTCACGGGACAGGGAGGACTACGAGCAGTACTTC
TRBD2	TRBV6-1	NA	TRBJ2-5	CASSRGTSGSVGETQYF	TGTGCCAGCAGTAGGGGGACTAGCGGGAGCGTCGGAGAGACCCAGTACTTC
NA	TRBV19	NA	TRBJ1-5	CASSITRSNQPQHF	TGTGCCAGTAGTATAACGCGGAGCAATCAGCCCCAGCATTTT
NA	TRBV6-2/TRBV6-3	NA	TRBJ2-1	CASSDPWNEQFF	TGTGCCAGCAGCGACCCTTGGAATGAGCAGTTCTTC
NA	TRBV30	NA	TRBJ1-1	CAWSVGGGTEAFF	TGTGCCTGGAGTGTAGGAGGGGGCACTGAAGCTTTCTTT
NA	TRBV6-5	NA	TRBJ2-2	CASSYQRVGGELFF	TGTGCCAGCAGTTACCAGAGGGTGGGCGGGGAGCTGTTTTTT
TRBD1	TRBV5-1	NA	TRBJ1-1	CASTDLYRGDNEAFF	TGCGCCAGCACCGACCTTTACAGGGGGGACAATGAAGCTTTCTTT
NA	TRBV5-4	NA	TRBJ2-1	CASSLGVASYNEQFF	TGTGCCAGCAGCTTGGGGGTTGCCTCCTACAATGAGCAGTTCTTC
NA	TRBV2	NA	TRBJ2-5	CASSRGWQQETQYF	TGTGCCAGCAGTCGAGGGTGGCAGCAAGAGACCCAGTACTTC
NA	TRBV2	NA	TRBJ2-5	CASSEARGRRETQYF	TGTGCCAGCAGTGAAGCGCGGGGCCGACGAGAGACCCAGTACTTC
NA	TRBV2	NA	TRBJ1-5	CASTVATLSNQPQHF	TGTGCCAGCACCGTAGCGACCCTTAGCAATCAGCCCCAGCATTTT